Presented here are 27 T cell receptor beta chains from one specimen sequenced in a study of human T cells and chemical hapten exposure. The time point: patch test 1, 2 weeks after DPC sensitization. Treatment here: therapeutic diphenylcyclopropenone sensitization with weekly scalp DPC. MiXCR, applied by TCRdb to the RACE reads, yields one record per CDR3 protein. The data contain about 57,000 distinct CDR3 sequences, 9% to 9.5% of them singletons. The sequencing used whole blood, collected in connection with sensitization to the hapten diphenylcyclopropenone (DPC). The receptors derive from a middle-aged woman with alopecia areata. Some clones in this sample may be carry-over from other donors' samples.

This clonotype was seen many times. The CDR3 nucleotides are TGCGCCAGCAACCTACAGGGTCCGGGTGAGCAGTTCTTC. It codes for CASNLQGPGEQFF. This chain joins TRBV5-1 and TRBJ2-1, with D possibly being TRBD1 (6 bases). The CDR3 sequence is 13 residues long. V lost 6 bases to trimming and J lost 9 bases, with 16 bases between them. CDR1 and CDR2 (germline): SGHRS, YFSETQ.

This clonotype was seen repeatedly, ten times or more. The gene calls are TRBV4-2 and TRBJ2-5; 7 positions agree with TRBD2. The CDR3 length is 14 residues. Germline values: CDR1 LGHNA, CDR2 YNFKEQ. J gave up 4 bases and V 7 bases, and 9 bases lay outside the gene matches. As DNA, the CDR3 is TGTGCCAGCAACCGTGGGCAGCGGGGAGAGACCCAGTACTTC. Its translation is CASNRGQRGETQYF.

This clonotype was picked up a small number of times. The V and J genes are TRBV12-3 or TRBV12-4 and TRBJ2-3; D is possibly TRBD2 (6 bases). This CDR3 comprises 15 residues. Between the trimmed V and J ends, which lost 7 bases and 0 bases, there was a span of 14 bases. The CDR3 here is CASTSRAGSTDTQYF. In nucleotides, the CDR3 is TGTGCCAGCACCTCACGGGCGGGGAGCACAGATACGCAGTATTTT.

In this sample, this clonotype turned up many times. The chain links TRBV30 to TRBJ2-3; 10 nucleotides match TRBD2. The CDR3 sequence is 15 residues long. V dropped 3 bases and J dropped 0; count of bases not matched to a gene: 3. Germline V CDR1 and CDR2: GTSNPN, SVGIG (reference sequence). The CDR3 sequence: CAWRGAGGSTDTQYF. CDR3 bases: TGTGCCTGGAGGGGAGCGGGGGGGAGCACAGATACGCAGTATTTT. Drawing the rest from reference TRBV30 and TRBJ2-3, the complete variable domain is SQTIHQWPATLVQPVGSPLSLECTVEGTSNPNLYWYRQAAGRGLQLLFYSVGIGQISSEVPQNLSASRPQDRQFILSSKKLLLSDSGFYLCAWRGAGGSTDTQYFGPGTRLTVL.

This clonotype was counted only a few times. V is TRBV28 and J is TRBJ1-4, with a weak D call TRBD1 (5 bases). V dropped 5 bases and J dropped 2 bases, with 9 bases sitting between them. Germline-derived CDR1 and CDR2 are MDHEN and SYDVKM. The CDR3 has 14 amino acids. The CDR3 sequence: CASSLRQTNEKLFF. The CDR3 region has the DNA TGTGCCAGCAGTCTCAGACAGACTAATGAAAAACTGTTTTTT.

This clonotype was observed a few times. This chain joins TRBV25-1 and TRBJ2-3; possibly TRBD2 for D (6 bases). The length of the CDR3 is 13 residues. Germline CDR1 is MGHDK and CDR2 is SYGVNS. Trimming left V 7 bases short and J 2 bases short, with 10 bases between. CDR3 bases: TGTGCCAGCAAGGAGGGTTTCACAGATACGCAGTATTTT. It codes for CASKEGFTDTQYF.

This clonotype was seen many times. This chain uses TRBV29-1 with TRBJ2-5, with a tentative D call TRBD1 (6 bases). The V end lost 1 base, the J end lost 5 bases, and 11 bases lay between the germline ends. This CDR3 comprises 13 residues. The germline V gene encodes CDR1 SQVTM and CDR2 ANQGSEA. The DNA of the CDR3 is TGCAGCGTTGAAGCCTACCAGGGGGAGACCCAGTACTTC. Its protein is CSVEAYQGETQYF. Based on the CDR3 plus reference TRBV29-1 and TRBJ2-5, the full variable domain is SAVISQKPSRDICQRGTSLTIQCQVDSQVTMMFWYRQQPGQSLTLIATANQGSEATYESGFVIDKFPISRPNLTFSTLTVSNMSPEDSSIYLCSVEAYQGETQYFGPGTRLLVL.

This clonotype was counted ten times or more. CDR3 sequence (DNA): TGTGCCAGCAGTTACTCACGGAGCCAAGAGACCCAGTACTTC. Translated: CASSYSRSQETQYF. The chain is built from TRBV6-5 and TRBJ2-5; D is ambiguous. Germline V gives CDR1 MNHEY, CDR2 SVGAGI. This CDR3 spans 14 amino acids. V was shortened by 0 bases and J by 1 base, with 6 bases between the two germline ends.

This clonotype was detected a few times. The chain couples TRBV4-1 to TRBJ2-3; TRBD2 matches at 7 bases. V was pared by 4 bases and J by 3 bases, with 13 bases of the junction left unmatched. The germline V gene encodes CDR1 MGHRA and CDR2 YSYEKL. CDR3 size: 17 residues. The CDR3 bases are TGCGCCAGCAGCCCTCAATGGGCGGGGGTAGGGACAGATACGCAGTATTTT. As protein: CASSPQWAGVGTDTQYF.

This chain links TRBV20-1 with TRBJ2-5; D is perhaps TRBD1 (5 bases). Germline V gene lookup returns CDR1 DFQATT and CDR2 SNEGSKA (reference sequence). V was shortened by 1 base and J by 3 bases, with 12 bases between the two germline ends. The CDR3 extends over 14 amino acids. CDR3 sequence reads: CSARAVSGKETQYF. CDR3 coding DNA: TGCAGTGCTAGAGCGGTCTCAGGGAAAGAGACCCAGTACTTC.

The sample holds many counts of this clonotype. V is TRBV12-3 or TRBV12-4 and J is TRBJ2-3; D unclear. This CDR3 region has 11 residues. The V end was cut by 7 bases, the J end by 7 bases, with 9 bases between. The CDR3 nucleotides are TGTGCCAGCACCCTGTCGAATACGCAGTATTTT. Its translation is CASTLSNTQYF.

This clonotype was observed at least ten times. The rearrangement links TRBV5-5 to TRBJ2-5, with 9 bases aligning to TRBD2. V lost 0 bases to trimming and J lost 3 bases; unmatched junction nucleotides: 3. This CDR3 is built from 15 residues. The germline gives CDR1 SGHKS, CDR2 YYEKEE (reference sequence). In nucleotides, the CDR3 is TGTGCCAGCAGCTTGGTAGCGGGGGTAGAAGAGACCCAGTACTTC. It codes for CASSLVAGVEETQYF.

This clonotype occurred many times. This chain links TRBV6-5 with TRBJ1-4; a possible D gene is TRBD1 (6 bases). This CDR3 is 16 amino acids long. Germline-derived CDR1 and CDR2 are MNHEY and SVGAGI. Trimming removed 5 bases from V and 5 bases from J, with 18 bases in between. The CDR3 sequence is CASSLTGGRANEKLFF. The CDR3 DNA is TGTGCCAGCAGTCTTACCGGGGGCAGAGCGAATGAAAAACTGTTTTTT.

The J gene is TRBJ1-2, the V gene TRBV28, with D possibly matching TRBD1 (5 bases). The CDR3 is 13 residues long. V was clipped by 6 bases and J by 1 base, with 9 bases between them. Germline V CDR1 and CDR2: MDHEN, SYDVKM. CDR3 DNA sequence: TGTGCCAGCAGGGTTGACAGTAACTATGGCTACACCTTC. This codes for CASRVDSNYGYTF.

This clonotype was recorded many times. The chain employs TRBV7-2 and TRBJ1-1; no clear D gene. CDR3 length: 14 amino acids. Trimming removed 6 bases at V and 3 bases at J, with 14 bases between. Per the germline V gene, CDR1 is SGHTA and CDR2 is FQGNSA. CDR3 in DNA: TGTGCCAGCAGTTGGACCCCAGGAGACACTGAAGCTTTCTTT. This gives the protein CASSWTPGDTEAFF.

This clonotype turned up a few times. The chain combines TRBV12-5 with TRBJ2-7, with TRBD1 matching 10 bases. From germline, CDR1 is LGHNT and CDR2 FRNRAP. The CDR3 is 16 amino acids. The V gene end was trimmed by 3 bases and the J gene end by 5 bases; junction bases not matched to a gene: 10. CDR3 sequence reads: CASGLFSGQGMNEQYF. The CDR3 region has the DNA TGTGCTAGTGGTTTATTCTCGGGACAGGGGATGAACGAGCAGTACTTC.

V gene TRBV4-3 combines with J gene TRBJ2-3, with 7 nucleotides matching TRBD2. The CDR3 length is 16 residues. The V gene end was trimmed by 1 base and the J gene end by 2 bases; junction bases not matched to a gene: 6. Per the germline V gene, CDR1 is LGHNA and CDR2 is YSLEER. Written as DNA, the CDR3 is TGCGCCAGCAGCCAAGGAGCGGGGATATTCACAGATACGCAGTATTTT. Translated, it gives CASSQGAGIFTDTQYF.

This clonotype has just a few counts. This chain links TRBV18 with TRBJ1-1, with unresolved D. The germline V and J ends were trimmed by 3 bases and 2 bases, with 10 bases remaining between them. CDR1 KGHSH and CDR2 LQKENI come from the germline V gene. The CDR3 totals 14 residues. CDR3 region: CASSPVYGNTEAFF. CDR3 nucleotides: TGTGCCAGCTCACCCGTTTATGGTAACACTGAAGCTTTCTTT.

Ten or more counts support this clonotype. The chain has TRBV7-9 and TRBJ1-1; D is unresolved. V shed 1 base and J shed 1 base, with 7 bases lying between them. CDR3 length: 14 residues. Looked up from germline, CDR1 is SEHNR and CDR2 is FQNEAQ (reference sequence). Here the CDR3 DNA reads TGTGCCAGCAGCTTAGAGCCAGGGAACACTGAAGCTTTCTTT. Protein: CASSLEPGNTEAFF. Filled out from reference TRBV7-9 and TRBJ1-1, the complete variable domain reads DTGVSQNPRHKITKRGQNVTFRCDPISEHNRLYWYRQTLGQGPEFLTYFQNEAQLEKSRLLSDRFSAERPKGSFSTLEIQRTEQGDSAMYLCASSLEPGNTEAFFGQGTRLTVV.

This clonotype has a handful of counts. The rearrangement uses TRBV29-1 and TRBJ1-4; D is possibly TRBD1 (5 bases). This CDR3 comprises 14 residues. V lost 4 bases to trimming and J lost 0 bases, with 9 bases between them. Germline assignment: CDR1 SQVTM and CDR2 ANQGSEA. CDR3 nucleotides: TGCAGCGTTGTGCTGGGGGCAACTAATGAAAAACTGTTTTTT. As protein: CSVVLGATNEKLFF.

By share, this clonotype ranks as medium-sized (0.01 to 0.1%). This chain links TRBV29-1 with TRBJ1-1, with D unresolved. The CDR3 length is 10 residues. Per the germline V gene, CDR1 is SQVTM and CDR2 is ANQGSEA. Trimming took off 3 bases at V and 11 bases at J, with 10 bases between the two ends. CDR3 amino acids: CSVDIQRAFF. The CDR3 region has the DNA TGCAGCGTTGATATACAGAGGGCTTTCTTT.

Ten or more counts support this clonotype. The CDR3 reads CAWAYSSLNTEAFF. CDR3 coding DNA: TGTGCCTGGGCTTACAGCTCTCTGAACACTGAAGCTTTCTTT. This chain connects TRBV30 to TRBJ1-1, with D unclear. Trimming removed 5 bases at V and 0 bases at J, with 13 bases between. CDR3 size: 14 residues. Germline-derived CDR1 and CDR2 are GTSNPN and SVGIG (reference sequence). The entire variable domain, with the rest obtained from reference TRBV30 and TRBJ1-1, is as follows: SQTIHQWPATLVQPVGSPLSLECTVEGTSNPNLYWYRQAAGRGLQLLFYSVGIGQISSEVPQNLSASRPQDRQFILSSKKLLLSDSGFYLCAWAYSSLNTEAFFGQGTRLTVV.

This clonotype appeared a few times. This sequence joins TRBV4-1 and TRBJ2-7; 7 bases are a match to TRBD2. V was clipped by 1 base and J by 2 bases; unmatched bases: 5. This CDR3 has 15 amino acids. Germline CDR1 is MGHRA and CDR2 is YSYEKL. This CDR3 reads CASSQVQRGPYEQYF. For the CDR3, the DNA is TGCGCCAGCAGCCAAGTGCAGCGGGGACCCTACGAGCAGTACTTC.

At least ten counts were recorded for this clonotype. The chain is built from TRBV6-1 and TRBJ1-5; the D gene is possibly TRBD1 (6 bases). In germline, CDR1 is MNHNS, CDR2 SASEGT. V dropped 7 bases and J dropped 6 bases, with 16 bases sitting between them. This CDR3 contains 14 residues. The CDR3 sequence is CASTEGGGSQPQHF. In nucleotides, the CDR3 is TGTGCCAGCACCGAAGGTGGGGGCTCTCAGCCCCAGCATTTT.

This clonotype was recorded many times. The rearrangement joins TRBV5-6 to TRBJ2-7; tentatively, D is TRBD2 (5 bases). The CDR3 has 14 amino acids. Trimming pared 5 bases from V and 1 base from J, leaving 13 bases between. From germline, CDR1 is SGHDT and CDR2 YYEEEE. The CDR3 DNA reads TGTGCCAGCAGAACAGTAGGAGGATCCTACGAGCAGTACTTC. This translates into CASRTVGGSYEQYF.

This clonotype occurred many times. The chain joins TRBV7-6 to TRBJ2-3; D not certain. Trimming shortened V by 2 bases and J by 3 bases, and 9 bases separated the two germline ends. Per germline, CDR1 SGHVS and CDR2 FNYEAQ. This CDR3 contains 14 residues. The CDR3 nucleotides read TGTGCCAGCAGCTTACGGACCTTTACAGATACGCAGTATTTT. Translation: CASSLRTFTDTQYF.

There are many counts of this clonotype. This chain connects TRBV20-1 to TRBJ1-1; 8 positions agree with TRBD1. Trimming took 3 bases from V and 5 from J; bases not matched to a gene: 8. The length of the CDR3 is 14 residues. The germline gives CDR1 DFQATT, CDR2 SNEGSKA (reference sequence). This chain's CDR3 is CSASTGQGKTEAFF. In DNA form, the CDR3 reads TGCAGTGCTAGTACCGGACAGGGAAAGACTGAAGCTTTCTTT.